This TCR beta chain is drawn from a study of human T cells and chemical hapten exposure. Study conclusions and caveats: Counts of expanded TCRs at PT1 were positively correlated with patch test score.

During construction of the library, unique molecular identifiers were attached to individual cDNA molecules for quantitative, reproducible TCR counting. From the RACE reads, TCRdb called clonotypes with MiXCR, one entry per CDR3 protein. The data show about 48,000 distinct CDR3 sequences, with approximately 9.9% seen just once and around 17% held by the top ten. This clonotype was seen many times. No antigen is known for it. Trimming took 4 bases from V and 8 from J; bases not matched to a gene: 11. Germline lookup yields CDR1 SEHNR and CDR2 FQNEAQ (reference sequence). This CDR3 contains 16 residues. The time point: patch test 3, about 24 weeks after DPC sensitization. The sample's treatment: therapeutic diphenylcyclopropenone sensitization with weekly scalp DPC. In every case, blood was obtained before the patch test was applied.

The receptor was isolated from a woman aged 40 to 50 with alopecia areata. Some clones in this sample may be carry-over from other donors' samples. The chain combines TRBV7-9 with TRBJ1-4; the match to TRBD1 covers 9 bases. The source material was whole blood, sampled in connection with sensitization to the hapten diphenylcyclopropenone (DPC). The CDR3, as DNA: TGTGCCAGCAGCTCGCCAACCGGGACAGGGCTCGAAAAACTGTTTTTT. Its translation: CASSSPTGTGLEKLFF.